Reported below is one T cell receptor beta chain. The data were produced by immunoSEQ multiplex PCR, yet TCRdb's version contains in-frame clones alone and is incomplete. Among over 2 million clones listed, roughly 94% were seen once. These data are taken from a study of shared clonotypes between healthy human individuals. The V end lost 2 bases, the J end lost 0 bases, and 11 bases lay between the germline ends. CDR3 size: 16 residues. Germline CDR1 and CDR2: SGHTA and FQGNSA. The source is a man aged 18 to 30 in good health. V and J are TRBV7-2 and TRBJ2-1; tentative D call: TRBD2 (5 bases). Material: naive CD4+ T cells sorted from blood. Stated subset: CD45RA+ positively selected. The CDR3 region is CASSLRTGDSYNEQFF. Written as DNA, the CDR3 is TGTGCCAGCAGCTTACGTACCGGGGACTCCTACAATGAGCAGTTCTTC.